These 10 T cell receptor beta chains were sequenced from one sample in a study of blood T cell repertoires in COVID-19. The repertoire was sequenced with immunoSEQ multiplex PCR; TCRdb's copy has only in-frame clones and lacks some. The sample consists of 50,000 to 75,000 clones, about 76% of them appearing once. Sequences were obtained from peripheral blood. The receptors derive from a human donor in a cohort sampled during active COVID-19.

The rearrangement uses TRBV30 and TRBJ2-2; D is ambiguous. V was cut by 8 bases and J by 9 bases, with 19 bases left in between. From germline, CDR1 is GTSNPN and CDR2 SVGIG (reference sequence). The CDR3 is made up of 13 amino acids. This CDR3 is CAQRGTTHRELFF. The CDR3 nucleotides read TGTGCCCAAAGAGGAACAACCCATCGGGAGCTGTTTTTT.

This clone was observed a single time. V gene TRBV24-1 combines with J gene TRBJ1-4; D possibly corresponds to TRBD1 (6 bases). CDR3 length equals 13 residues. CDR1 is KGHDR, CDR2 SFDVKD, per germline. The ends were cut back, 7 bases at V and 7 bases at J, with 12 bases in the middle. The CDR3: CATSQGWGEKLFF. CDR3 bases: TGTGCCACCAGCCAGGGGTGGGGTGAAAAACTGTTTTTT.

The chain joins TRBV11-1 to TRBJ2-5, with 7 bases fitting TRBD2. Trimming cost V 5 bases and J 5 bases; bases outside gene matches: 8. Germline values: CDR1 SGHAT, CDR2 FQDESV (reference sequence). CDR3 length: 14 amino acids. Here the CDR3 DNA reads TGTGCCAGCAGCCGGGGGGATTCGGGGGAGACCCAGTACTTC. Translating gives CASSRGDSGETQYF.

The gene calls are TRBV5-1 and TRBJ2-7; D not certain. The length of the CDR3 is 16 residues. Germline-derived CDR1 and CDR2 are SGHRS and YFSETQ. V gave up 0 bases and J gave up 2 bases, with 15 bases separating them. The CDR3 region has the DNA TGCGCCAGCAGCTTGGACAGTGCAAACAGTGCCTACGAGCAGTACTTC. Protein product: CASSLDSANSAYEQYF.

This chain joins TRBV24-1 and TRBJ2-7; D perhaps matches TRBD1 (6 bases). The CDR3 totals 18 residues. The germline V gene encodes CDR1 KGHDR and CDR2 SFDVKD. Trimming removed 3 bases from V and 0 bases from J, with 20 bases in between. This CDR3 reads CATSDLLATQDSSYEQYF. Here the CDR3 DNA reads TGTGCCACCAGTGATCTTTTAGCTACCCAGGACAGCTCCTACGAGCAGTACTTC.

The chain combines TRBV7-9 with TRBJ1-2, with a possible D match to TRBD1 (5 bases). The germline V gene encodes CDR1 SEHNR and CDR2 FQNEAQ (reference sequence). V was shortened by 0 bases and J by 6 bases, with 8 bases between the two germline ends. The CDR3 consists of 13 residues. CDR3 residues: CASSLAAGNGYTF. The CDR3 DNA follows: TGTGCCAGCAGCTTAGCGGCAGGGAATGGCTACACCTTC. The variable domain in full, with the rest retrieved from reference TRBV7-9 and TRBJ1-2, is DTGVSQNPRHKITKRGQNVTFRCDPISEHNRLYWYRQTLGQGPEFLTYFQNEAQLEKSRLLSDRFSAERPKGSFSTLEIQRTEQGDSAMYLCASSLAAGNGYTFGSGTRLTVV.

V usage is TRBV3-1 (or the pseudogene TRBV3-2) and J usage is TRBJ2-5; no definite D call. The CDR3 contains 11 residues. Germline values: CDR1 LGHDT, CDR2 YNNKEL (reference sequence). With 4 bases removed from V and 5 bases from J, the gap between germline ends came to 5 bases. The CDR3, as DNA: TGTGCCAGCAGCCGTCGGGAGACCCAGTACTTC. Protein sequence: CASSRRETQYF.

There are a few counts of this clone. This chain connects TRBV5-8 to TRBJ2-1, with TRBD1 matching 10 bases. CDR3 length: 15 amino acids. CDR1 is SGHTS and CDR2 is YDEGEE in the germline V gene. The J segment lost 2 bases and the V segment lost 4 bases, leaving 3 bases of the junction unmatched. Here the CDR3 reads CASSRDRGAYNEQFF. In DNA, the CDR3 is TGTGCCAGCAGCCGGGACAGGGGTGCCTACAATGAGCAGTTCTTC. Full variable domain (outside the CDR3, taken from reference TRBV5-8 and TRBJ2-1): EAGVTQSPTHLIKTRGQQATLRCSPISGHTSVYWYQQALGLGLQFLLWYDEGEERNRGNFPPRFSGRQFPNYSSELNVNALELEDSALYLCASSRDRGAYNEQFFGPGTRLTVL.

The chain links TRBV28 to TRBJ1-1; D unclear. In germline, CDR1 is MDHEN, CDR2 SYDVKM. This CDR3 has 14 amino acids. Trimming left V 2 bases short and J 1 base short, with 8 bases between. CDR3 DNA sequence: TGTGCCAGCAGTTTAGCCCGACAGAACACTGAAGCTTTCTTT. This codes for CASSLARQNTEAFF.

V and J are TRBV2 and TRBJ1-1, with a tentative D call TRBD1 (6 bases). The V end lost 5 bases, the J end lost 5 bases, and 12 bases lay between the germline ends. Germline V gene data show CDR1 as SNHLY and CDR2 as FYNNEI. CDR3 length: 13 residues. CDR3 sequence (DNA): TGTGCCAGCAGTTTCAACAGGGAAACTGAAGCTTTCTTT. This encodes CASSFNRETEAFF.